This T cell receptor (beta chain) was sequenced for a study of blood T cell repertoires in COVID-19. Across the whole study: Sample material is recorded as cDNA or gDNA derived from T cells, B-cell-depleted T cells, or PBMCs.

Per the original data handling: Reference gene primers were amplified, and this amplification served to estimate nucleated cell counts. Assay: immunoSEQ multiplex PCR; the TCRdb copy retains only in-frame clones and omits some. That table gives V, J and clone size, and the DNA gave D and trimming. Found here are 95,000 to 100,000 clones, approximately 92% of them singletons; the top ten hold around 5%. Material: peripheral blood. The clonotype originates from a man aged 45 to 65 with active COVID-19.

CDR3 sequence: CASSADRGNQPQHF. The CDR3 DNA follows: TGTGCCAGCAGCGCCGACAGGGGCAATCAGCCCCAGCATTTT. The chain is built from TRBV9 and TRBJ1-5, with TRBD1 matching over 7 bases. The germline CDR1 and CDR2 sequences are SGDLS and YYNGEE. CDR3 length: 14 amino acids. V trimming: 3 bases; J trimming: 2 bases; junction bases outside the gene matches: 2.